This T cell receptor beta chain was found in a study of vaccination effects on CD4 cells after COVID-19. Study-wide context: Participants received two doses of either the BNT162b2 or mRNA-1273 vaccine. Study conclusions and caveats: Vaccine-induced clones in healthy vaccinees cross-reacted with common cold coronaviruses in only 1 of 255 cases. Marked clonal contraction of both clone types appeared late after vaccination.

This clone occurred a few times. Its target is unknown. Under the ViraFEST assay, PBMC were stimulated with viral peptide pools so that antigen-specific CD4+ T cells expanded. Sequencing was performed afterwards. Investigators separated out CD4+ T cells once around 11 days of culture had passed. None of the vaccinated had previously contracted SARS-CoV-2, and their nucleocapsid antibodies tested negative. Produced via immunoSEQ multiplex PCR; TCRdb's table is partial and in-frame only. The sample consists of under 25,000 clones, about 68% of them appearing once. Germline loops: CDR1 LGHDT, CDR2 YNNKEL (reference sequence). This CDR3 comprises 17 residues. Trimming removed 2 bases from V and 7 bases from J, with 18 bases in between.

The clonotype originates from a human donor who received a COVID-19 vaccine. The input for sequencing was CD4+ T cells from PBMCs cultured with HCoV-NL63 spike peptides, taken before COVID-19 vaccination. The chain combines TRBV3-1 (or the pseudogene TRBV3-2) with TRBJ1-6; maybe TRBD1 (6 bases). CDR3 loop: CASSQSIWGLENSPLHF. In nucleotides, the CDR3 is TGTGCCAGCAGCCAAAGTATTTGGGGGCTAGAGAATTCACCCCTCCACTTT.